This entry features one T cell receptor beta chain sequence. The data were obtained in a study of T cells in Graves' hyperthyroidism and ophthalmopathy. Overall study context: Peripheral blood was collected at initial diagnosis, before any treatment.

Fresh 10 ml peripheral blood yielded PBMCs. Authors of the study amplified TCR beta CDR3 regions from RNA transcripts. The HTBI primer set drove a first-round RT-PCR of the TCR CDR3. TCRdb itself ran the multiplex PCR reads through MiXCR, one entry per CDR3 protein. Of about 620,000 distinct CDR3 sequences detected, about 16% appear once; the ten largest clones hold about 3.8%. The CDR3 totals 16 residues. Germline CDR1 SGDLS, CDR2 YYNGEE. V was clipped by 3 bases and J by 8 bases, with 20 bases between them. Input material: blood. The genes are TRBV9 and TRBJ1-4; D gene unclear. The sequence came from a young woman with Graves' hyperthyroidism. CDR3 protein: CASSGSPTAAGEKLFF. In nucleotides, the CDR3 is TGTGCCAGCAGCGGATCGCCGACTGCAGCGGGGGAAAAACTGTTTTTT.